The 7 T cell receptor beta chains presented below share a single source sample, sequenced in a study of blood T cell repertoires in COVID-19. This table comes from immunoSEQ multiplex PCR, and its TCRdb copy is limited to in-frame clones, with some not included. The sample has 35,000 or so clones, roughly 90% seen once; the top ten hold over 10%. Specimen: peripheral blood. Source of these receptors: a man in his 70s with acute or convalescent COVID-19.

The genes are TRBV6-5 and TRBJ1-3; D is ambiguous. The CDR3 covers 16 residues. Per the germline V gene, CDR1 is MNHEY and CDR2 is SVGAGI. Deletions cut 0 bases from V and 0 bases from J, with 9 bases between. As DNA, the CDR3 is TGTGCCAGCAGTTACTCGAGAAGGAGCTCTGGAAACACCATATATTTT. Residues: CASSYSRRSSGNTIYF.

The rearrangement joins TRBV5-1 to TRBJ1-1; D may be TRBD1 (6 bases). The germline V gene has CDR1 SGHRS and CDR2 YFSETQ. The CDR3 length is 16 residues. V lost 4 bases, J lost 4 bases, and 20 bases lay in between. The CDR3 nucleotides read TGCGCCAGCAGCGCCGGGACGGGGGGCGAGGTCACTGAAGCTTTCTTT. Translated, it gives CASSAGTGGEVTEAFF.

The chain employs TRBV9 and TRBJ1-4; 10 positions match TRBD1. CDR1 is SGDLS, CDR2 YYNGEE, per germline. The length of the CDR3 is 15 residues. V trimming: 3 bases; J trimming: 2 bases; junction bases outside the gene matches: 1. The CDR3 region has the DNA TGTGCCAGCAGCGCGGGACAGGGGACTAATGAAAAACTGTTTTTT. It is translated as CASSAGQGTNEKLFF.

The rearrangement joins TRBV5-4 to TRBJ2-7; tentatively, D is TRBD1 (6 bases). The CDR3 has 15 residues. V was shortened by 0 bases and J by 4 bases, with 14 bases between the two germline ends. Germline assignment: CDR1 SGHNT and CDR2 YYREEE (reference sequence). The CDR3 region has the DNA TGTGCCAGCAGCTTGGCAGGGGTGCCAGGGTACGAGCAGTACTTC. It encodes CASSLAGVPGYEQYF.

This rearrangement joins TRBV4-3 to TRBJ2-1; D is undetermined. The CDR3 totals 14 residues. Trimming stripped 1 base from V and 5 bases from J, with 9 bases between. Looked up from germline, CDR1 is LGHNA and CDR2 is YSLEER. The CDR3 loop is CASSQGTSDNEQFF. The CDR3 nucleotides read TGCGCCAGCAGCCAAGGAACGTCAGACAATGAGCAGTTCTTC.

The chain has TRBV2 and TRBJ1-5; 8 positions match TRBD1. The V and J ends lost 5 bases and 4 bases, in that order; junction bases with no gene match: 4. This CDR3 has 14 residues. Germline V lookup: CDR1 SNHLY, CDR2 FYNNEI. The CDR3 DNA is TGTGCCAGCAGTAAAAGACAGGGGAATCAGCCCCAGCATTTT. Translated: CASSKRQGNQPQHF.

The gene calls are TRBV5-1 and TRBJ1-1; 9 nucleotides agree with TRBD1. The germline V gene has CDR1 SGHRS and CDR2 YFSETQ. Unmatched junction bases numbered 4, after V lost 2 bases and J lost 2 bases. The CDR3 consists of 15 residues. The CDR3 DNA reads TGCGCCAGCAGCTTATGGGACAGGGAAAACACTGAAGCTTTCTTT. Protein sequence: CASSLWDRENTEAFF.